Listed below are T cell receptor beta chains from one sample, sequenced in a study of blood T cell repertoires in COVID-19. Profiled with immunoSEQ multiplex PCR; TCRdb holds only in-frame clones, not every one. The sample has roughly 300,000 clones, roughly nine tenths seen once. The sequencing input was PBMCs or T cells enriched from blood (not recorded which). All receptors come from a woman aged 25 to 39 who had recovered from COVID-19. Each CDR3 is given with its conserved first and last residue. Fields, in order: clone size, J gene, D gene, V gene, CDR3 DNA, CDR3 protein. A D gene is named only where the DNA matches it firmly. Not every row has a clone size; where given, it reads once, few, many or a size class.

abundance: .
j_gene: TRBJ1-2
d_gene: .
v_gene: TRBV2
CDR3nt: TGTGCCAGCAGCCAGGAACCCTATGGCTACACCTTC
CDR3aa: CASSQEPYGYTF

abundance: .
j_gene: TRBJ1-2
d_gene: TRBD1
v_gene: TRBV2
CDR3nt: TGTGCCAGCAGGGAGGACAGGGGGATACCTAACTATGGCTACACCTTC
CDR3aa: CASREDRGIPNYGYTF

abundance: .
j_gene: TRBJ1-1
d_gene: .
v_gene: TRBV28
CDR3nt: TGTGCCAGCGAAGCAGGGAGGACTGAAGCTTTCTTT
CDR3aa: CASEAGRTEAFF

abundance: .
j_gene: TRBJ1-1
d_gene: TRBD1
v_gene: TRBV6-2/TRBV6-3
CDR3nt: TGTGCCAGCAGTGGGACAGGGCAACAAGAAGCTTTCTTT
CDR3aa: CASSGTGQQEAFF

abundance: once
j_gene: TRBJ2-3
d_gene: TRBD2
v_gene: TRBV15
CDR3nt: TGTGCCACCAGCAGGACGCGGGGGGCCACAGATACGCAGTATTTT
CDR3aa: CATSRTRGATDTQYF

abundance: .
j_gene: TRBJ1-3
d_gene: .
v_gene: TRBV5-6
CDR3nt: TGTGCCAGCAGCTCGGGACTGCTACCCTCTGGAAACACCATATATTTT
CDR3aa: CASSSGLLPSGNTIYF

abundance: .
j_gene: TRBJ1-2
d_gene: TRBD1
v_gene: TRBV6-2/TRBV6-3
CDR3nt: TGTGCCAGCAGCCCGGGACAGGGTGGCGGCTACACCTTC
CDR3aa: CASSPGQGGGYTF

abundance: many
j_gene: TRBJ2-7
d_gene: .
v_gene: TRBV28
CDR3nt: TGTGCCAGCAGTCCTCCTGTCGGGGTTCCTGAGCAGTACTTC
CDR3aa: CASSPPVGVPEQYF

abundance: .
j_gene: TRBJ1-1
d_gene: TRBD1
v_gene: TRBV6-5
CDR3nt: TGTGCCAGCAGTTATACAGGGGCGAACACTGAAGCTTTCTTT
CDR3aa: CASSYTGANTEAFF

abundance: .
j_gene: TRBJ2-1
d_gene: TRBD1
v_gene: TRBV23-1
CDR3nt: TGCGCCAGCACCGATCGGACAGGGCGCTACGGTGAGCAGTTCTTC
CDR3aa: CASTDRTGRYGEQFF

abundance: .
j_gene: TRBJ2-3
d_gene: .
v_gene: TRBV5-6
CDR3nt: TGTGCCAGCAGCTTTCCCGGACAGCCTCGCACAGATACGCAGTATTTT
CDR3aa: CASSFPGQPRTDTQYF

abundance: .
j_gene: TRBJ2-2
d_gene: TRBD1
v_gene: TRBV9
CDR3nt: TGTGCCAGCAGCCCTCGACAGGGAGCCGGGGAGCTGTTTTTT
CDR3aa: CASSPRQGAGELFF

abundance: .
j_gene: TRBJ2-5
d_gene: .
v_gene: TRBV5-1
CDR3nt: TGCGCCAGCAGCTTGTTCCTCGGGGAGACCCAGTACTTC
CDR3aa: CASSLFLGETQYF

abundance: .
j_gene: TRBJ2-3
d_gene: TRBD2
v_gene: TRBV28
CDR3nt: TGTGCCAGCAGTCCGGTTAAGCGGGGCCCCACAGATACGCAGTATTTT
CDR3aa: CASSPVKRGPTDTQYF

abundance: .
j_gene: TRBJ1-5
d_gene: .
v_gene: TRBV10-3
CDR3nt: TGTGCCATCAGTGAGTCTTCCAGGTATAGCAATCAGCCCCAGCATTTT
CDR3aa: CAISESSRYSNQPQHF

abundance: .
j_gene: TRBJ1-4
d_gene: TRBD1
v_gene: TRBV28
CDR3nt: TGTGCCAGCAGTTTACTTGGGGGGCAGGGGGATGAAAAACTGTTTTTT
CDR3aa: CASSLLGGQGDEKLFF

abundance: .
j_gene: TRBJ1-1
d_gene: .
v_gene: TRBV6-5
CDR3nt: TGTGCCAGCAGCCACAGGGAGAACACTGAAGCTTTCTTT
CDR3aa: CASSHRENTEAFF

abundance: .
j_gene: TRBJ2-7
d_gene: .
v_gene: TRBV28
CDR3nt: TGTGCCAGCAGGGAACAGGCCGAATTCTACGAGCAGTACTTC
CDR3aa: CASREQAEFYEQYF

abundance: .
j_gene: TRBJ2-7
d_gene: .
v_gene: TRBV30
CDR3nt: TGTGCCTGGAAAACAGTCATTAGCTCCTACGAGCAGTACTTC
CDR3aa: CAWKTVISSYEQYF

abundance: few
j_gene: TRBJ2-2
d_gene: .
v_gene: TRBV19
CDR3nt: TGTGCCAGTAGTTCCATCAGGGGCGGTACCGGGGAGCTGTTTTTT
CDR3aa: CASSSIRGGTGELFF

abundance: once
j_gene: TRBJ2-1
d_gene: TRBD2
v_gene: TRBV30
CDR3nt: TGTGCCTGGATGGGACTAGCCTCCAATGAGCAGTTCTTC
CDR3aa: CAWMGLASNEQFF

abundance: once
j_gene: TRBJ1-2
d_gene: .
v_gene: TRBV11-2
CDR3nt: TGTGCCAGCAGCTTACAGTCCCGTAACTATGGCTACACCTTC
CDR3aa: CASSLQSRNYGYTF

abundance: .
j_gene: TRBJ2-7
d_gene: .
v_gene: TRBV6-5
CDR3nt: TGTGCCAGCAGTTACGGGTTCCTAGCGACATACGAGCAGTACTTC
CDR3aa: CASSYGFLATYEQYF

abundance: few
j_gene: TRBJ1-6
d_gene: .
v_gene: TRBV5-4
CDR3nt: TGTGCCAGCAGCTTGCAGAATTCACCCCTCCACTTT
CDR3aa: CASSLQNSPLHF

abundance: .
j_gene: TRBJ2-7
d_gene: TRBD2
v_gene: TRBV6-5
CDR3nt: TGTGCCAGCAGCCCCGCGGGGGGGCCCTACGAGCAGTACTTC
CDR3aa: CASSPAGGPYEQYF

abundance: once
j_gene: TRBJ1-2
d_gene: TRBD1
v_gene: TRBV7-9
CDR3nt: TGTGCCAGCAGCTTAGGGACAGGGGCCTATGGCTACACCTTC
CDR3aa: CASSLGTGAYGYTF

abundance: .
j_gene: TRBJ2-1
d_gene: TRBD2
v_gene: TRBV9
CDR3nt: TGTGCCAGCAGCGTAGCTGGGACTATTTACAATGAGCAGTTCTTC
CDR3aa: CASSVAGTIYNEQFF

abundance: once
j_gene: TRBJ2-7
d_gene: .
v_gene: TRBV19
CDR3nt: TGTGCCAGTAGTATAGTTGGGGCGTACGAGCAGTACTTC
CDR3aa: CASSIVGAYEQYF

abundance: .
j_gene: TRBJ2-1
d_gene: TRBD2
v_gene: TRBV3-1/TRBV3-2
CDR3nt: TGTGCCAGCGGACGACTAGCGAATCCCTACAATGAGCAGTTCTTC
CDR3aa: CASGRLANPYNEQFF

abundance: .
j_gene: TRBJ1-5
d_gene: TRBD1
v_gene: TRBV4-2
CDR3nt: TGTGCCAGCAGGGAAGCAGGGGGGCTTGAGCCCCAGCATTTT
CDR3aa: CASREAGGLEPQHF

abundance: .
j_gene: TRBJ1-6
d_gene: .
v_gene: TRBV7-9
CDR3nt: TGTGCCAGCAGCCTCCAGGATTCACCCCTCCACTTT
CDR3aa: CASSLQDSPLHF

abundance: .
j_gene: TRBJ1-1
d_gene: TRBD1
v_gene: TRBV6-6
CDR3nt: TGTGCCAGCAGTTACAGGGGGCGAGGGGACACTGAAGCTTTCTTT
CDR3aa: CASSYRGRGDTEAFF